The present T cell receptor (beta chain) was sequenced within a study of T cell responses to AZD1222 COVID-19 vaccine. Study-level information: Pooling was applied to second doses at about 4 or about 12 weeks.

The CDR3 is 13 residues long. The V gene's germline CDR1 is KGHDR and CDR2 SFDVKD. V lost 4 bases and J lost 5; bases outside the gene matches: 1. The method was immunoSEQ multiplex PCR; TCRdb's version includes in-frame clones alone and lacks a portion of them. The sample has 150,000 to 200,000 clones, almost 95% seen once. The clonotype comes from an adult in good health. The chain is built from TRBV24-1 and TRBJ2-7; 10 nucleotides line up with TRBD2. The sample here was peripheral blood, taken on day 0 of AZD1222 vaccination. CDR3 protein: CATSEGLANEQYF. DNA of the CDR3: TGTGCCACCAGTGAGGGACTAGCGAACGAGCAGTACTTC.